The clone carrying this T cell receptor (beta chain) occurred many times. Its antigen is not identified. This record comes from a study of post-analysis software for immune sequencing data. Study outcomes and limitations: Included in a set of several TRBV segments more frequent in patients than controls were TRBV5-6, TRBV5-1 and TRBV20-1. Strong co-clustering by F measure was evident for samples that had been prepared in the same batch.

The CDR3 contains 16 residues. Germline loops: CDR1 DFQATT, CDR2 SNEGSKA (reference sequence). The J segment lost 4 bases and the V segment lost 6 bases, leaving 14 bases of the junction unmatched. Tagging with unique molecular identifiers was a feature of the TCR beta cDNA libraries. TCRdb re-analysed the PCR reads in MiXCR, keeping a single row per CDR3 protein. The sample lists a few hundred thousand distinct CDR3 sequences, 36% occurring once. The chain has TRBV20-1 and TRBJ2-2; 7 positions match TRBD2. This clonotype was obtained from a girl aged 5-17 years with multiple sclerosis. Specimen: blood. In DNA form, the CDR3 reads TGCAGTGCCTCCCCAGGCGGGAGCGGAGGCACCGGGGAGCTGTTTTTT. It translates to CSASPGGSGGTGELFF.